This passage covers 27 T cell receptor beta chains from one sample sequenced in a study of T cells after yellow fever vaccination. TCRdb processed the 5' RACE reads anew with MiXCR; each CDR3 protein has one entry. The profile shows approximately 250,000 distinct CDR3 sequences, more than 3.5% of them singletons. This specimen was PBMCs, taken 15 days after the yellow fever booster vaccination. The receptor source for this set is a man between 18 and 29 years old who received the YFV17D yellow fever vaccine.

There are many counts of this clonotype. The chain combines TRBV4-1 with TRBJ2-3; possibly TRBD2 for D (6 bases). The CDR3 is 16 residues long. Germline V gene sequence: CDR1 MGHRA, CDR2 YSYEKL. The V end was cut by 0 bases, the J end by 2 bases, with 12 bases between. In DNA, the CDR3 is TGCGCCAGCAGCCAAGATCGCGGGGAACACACAGATACGCAGTATTTT. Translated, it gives CASSQDRGEHTDTQYF.

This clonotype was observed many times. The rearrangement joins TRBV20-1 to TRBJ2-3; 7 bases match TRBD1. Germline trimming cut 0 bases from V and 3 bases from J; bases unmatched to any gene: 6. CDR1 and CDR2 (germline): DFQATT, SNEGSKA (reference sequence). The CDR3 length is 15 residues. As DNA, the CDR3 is TGCAGTGCTAGAGACCGCAGGGGGAAAACAGATACGCAGTATTTT. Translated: CSARDRRGKTDTQYF.

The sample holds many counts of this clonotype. The CDR3 spells CASSESSRGSHEQYF. As DNA, the CDR3 is TGCGCCAGCAGTGAGTCTTCGCGGGGAAGTCACGAGCAGTACTTC. The chain joins TRBV10-2 to TRBJ2-7, with D perhaps matching TRBD2 (6 bases). Looked up from germline, CDR1 is WSHSY and CDR2 is SAAADI. V dropped 0 bases and J dropped 5 bases, with 14 bases sitting between them. The CDR3 has 15 amino acids.

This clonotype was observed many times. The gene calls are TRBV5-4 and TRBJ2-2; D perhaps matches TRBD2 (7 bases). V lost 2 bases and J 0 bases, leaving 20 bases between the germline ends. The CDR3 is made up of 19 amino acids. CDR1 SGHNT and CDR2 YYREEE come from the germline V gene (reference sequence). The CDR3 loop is CASSFGLSGGPANTGELFF. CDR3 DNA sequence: TGTGCCAGCAGCTTTGGTCTTTCGGGGGGCCCTGCGAACACCGGGGAGCTGTTTTTT.

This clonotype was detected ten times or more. This CDR3 reads CASSYSDSSLYGYTF. The CDR3 bases are TGTGCCAGCAGTTACTCGGACAGCTCCCTCTATGGCTACACCTTC. V usage is TRBV6-5 and J usage is TRBJ1-2, with D maybe TRBD1 (6 bases). The germline gives CDR1 MNHEY, CDR2 SVGAGI. V shed 0 bases and J shed 4 bases, with 12 bases lying between them. CDR3 length: 15 residues.

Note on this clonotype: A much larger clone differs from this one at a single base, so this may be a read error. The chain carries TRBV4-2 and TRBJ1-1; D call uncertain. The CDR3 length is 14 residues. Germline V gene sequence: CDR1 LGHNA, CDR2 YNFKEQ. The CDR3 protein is CASSQVILNAEAFF. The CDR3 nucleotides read TGTGCCAGCAGCCAAGTTATTTTGAACGCTGAAGCTTTCTTT.

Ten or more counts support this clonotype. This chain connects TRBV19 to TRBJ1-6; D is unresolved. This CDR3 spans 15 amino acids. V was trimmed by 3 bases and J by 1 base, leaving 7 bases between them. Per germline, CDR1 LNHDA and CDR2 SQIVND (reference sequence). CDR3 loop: CASSIRGSYNSPLHF. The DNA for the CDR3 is TGTGCCAGTAGTATTCGGGGTTCCTATAATTCACCCCTCCACTTT.

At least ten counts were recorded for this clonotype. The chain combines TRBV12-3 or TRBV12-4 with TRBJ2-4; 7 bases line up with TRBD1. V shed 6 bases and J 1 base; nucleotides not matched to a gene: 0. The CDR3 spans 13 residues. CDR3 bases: TGTGCCAGCAGACAGGGGGCCAAAAACATTCAGTACTTC. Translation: CASRQGAKNIQYF.

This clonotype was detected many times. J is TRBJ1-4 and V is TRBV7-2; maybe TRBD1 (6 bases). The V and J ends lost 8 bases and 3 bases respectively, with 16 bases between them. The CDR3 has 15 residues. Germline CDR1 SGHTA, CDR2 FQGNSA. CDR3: CASRIGGASNEKLFF. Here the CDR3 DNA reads TGTGCCAGCCGTATTGGGGGGGCATCTAATGAAAAACTGTTTTTT.

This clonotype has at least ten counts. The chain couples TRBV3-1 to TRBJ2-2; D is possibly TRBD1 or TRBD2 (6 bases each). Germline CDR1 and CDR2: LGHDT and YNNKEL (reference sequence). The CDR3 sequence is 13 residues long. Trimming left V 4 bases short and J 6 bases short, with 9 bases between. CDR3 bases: TGTGCCAGCAGCCCCCGGGGGCCCGGGGAGCTGTTTTTT. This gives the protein CASSPRGPGELFF.

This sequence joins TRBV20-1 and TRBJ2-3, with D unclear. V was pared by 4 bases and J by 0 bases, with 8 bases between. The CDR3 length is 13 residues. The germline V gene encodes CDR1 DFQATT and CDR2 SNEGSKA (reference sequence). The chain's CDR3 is CSANVISTDTQYF. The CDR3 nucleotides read TGCAGTGCTAATGTGATTAGCACAGATACGCAGTATTTT.

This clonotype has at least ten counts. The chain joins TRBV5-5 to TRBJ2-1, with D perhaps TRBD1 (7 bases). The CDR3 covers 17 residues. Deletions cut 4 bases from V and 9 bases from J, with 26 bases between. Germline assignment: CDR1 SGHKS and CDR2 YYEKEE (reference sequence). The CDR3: CASSTFSEGARSGEQFF. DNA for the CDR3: TGTGCCAGCAGCACGTTCTCGGAGGGGGCGAGGTCCGGTGAGCAGTTCTTC.

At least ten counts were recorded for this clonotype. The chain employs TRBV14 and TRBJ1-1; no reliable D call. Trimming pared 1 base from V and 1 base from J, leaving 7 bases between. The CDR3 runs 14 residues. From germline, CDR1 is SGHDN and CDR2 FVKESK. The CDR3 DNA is TGTGCCAGCAGCCAAGCAAGAAAGAACACTGAAGCTTTCTTT. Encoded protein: CASSQARKNTEAFF.

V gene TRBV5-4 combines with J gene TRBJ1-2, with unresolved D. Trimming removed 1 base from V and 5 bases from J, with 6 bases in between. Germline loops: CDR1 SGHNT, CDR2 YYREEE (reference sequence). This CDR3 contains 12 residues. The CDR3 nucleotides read TGTGCCAGCAGCTTGTACGGGTATGGCTACACCTTC. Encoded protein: CASSLYGYGYTF.

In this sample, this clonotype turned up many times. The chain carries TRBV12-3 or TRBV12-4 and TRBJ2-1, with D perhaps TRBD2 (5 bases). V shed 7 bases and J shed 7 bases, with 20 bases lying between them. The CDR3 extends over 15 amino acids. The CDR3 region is CASTVRQEVANEQFF. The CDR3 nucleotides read TGTGCCAGCACGGTCCGGCAGGAGGTAGCTAATGAGCAGTTCTTC.

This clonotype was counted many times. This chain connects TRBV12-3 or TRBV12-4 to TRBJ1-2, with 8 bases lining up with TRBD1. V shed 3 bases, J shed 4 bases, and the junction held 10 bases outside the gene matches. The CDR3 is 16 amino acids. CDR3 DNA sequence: TGTGCCAGCAGTTTGGCCGGGACAGGCGTCCCCTATGGCTACACCTTC. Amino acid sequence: CASSLAGTGVPYGYTF.

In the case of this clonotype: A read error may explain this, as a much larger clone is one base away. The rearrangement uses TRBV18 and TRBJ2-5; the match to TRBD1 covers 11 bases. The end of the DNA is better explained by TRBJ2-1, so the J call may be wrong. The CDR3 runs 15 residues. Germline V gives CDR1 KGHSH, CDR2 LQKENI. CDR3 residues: CASSPSGQGAATQFF. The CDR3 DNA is TGTGCCAGCTCACCAAGTGGACAGGGGGCCGCGACCCAGTTCTTC.

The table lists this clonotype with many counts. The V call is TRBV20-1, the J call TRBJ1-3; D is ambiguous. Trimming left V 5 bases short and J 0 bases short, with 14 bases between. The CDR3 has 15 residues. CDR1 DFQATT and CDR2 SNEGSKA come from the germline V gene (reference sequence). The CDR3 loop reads CSAPRALSSGNTIYF. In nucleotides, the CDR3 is TGCAGTGCTCCCCGGGCCCTGAGCTCTGGAAACACCATATATTTT.

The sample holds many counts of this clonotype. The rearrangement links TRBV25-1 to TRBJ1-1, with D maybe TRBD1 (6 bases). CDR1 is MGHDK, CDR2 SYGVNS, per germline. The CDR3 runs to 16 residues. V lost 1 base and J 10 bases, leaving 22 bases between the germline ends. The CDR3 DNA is TGTGCCAGCAGTGAATCAGGGTCAGGGGACTCAACGGGAGCTTTCTTT. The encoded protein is CASSESGSGDSTGAFF.

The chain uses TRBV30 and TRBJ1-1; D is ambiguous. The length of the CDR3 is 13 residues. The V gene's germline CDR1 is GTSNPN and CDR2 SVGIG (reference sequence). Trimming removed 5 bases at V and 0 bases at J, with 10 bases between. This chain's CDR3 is CAWEQRMNTEAFF. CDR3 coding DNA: TGTGCCTGGGAACAGCGCATGAACACTGAAGCTTTCTTT.

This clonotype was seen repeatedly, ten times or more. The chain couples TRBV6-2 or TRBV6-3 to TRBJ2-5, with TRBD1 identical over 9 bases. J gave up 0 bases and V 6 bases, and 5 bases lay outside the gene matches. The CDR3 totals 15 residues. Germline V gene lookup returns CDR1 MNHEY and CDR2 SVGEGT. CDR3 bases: TGTGCCAGCAGACCCAGGGACAGGGACCAAGAGACCCAGTACTTC. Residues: CASRPRDRDQETQYF.

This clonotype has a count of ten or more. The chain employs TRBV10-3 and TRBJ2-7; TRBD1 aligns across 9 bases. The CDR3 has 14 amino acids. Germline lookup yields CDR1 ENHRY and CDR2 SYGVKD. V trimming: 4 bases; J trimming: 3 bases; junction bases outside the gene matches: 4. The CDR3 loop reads CAISGTGDYYEQYF. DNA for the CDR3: TGTGCCATCAGTGGGACAGGGGATTACTACGAGCAGTACTTC.

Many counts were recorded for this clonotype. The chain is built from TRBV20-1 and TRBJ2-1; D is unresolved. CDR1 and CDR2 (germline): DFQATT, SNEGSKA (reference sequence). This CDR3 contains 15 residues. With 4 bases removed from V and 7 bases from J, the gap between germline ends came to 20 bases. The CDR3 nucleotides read TGCAGTGCTAACAGCCCCAGGTCGGAATCGAATGAGCAGTTCTTC. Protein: CSANSPRSESNEQFF.

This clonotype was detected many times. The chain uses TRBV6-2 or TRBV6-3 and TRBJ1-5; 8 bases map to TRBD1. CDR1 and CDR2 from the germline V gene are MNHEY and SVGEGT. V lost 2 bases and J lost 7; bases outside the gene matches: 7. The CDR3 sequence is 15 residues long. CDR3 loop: CASSYITGGRQPQHF. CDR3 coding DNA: TGTGCCAGCAGTTACATAACAGGGGGGCGACAGCCCCAGCATTTT.

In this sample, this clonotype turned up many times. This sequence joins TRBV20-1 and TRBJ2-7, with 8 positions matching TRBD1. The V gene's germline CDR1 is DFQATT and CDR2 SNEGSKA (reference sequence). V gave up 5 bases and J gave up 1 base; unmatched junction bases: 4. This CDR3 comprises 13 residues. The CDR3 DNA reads TGCAGTGCTTGGAGGACAGGGTCCTACGAGCAGTACGTC. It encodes CSAWRTGSYEQYV.

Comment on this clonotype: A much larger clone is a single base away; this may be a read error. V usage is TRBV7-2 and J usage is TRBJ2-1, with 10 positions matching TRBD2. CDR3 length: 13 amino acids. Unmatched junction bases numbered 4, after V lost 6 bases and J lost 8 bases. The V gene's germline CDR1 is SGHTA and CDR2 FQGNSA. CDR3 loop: CASRRTSGHEQFF. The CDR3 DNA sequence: TGTGCCAGCAGGCGGACTAGCGGACATGAGCAGTTCTTC.

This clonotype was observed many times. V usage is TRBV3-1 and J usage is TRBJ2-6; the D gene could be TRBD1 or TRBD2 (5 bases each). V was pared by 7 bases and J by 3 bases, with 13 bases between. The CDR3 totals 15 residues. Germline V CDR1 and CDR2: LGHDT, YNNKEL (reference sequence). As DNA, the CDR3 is TGTGCCAGCACCCCTCGGGACCTTGGGGCCAACGTCCTGACTTTC. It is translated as CASTPRDLGANVLTF.